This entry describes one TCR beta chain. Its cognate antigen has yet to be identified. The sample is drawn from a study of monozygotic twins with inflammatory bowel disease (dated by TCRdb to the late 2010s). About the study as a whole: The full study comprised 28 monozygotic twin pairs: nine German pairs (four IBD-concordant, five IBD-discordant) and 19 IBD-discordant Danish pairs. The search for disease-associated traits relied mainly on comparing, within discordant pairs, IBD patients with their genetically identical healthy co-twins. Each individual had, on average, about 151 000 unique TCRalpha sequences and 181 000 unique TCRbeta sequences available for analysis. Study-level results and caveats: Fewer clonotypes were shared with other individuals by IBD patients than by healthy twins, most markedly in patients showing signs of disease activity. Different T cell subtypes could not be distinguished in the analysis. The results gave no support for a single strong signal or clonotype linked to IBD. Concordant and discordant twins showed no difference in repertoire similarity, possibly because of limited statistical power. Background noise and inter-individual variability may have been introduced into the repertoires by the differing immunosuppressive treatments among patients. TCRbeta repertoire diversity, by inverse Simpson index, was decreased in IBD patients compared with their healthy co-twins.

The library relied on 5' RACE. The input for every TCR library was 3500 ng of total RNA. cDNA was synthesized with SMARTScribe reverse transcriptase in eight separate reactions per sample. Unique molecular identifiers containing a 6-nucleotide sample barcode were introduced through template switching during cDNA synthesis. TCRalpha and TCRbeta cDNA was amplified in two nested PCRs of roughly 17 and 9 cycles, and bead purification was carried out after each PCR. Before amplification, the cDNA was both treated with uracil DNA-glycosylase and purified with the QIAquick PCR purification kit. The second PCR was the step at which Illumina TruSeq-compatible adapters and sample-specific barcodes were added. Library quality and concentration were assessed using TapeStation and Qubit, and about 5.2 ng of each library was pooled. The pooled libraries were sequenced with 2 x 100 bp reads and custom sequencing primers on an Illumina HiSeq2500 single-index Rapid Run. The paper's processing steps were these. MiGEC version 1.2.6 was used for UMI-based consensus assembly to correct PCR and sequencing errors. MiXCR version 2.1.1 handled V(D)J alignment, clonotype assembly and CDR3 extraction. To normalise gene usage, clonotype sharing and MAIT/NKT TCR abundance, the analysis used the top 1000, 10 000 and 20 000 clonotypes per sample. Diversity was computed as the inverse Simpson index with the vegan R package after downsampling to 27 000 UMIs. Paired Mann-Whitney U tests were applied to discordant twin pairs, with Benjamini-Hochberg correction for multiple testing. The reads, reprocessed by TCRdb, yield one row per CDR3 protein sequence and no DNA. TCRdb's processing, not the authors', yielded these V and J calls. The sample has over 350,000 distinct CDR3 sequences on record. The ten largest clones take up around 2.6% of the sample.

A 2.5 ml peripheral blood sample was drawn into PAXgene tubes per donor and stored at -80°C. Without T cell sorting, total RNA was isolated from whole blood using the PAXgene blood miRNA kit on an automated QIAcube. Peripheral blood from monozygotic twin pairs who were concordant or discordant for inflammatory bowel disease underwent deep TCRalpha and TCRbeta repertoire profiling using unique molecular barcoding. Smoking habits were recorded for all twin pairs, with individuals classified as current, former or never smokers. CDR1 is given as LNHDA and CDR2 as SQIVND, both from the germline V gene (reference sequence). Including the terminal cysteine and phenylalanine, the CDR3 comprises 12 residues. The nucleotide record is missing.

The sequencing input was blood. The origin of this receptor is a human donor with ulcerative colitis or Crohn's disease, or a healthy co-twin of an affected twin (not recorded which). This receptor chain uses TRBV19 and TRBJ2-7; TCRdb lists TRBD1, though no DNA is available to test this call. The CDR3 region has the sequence CATKGGTYEQYF.